One sample yielded the 8 T cell receptor beta chains listed below, sequenced in a study of T cells in women clearing cervical HPV infection. Sequencing was performed with immunoSEQ multiplex PCR; in TCRdb, only in-frame clones are kept and a portion is missing. Its listing shows 30,000 to 45,000 clones. The specimen was blood buffy coat. The source of these receptors is a woman aged 18-70 years with a cervical HPV16 infection that either progressed to CIN3+ or cleared (not recorded which).

About this clone: From the germline J gene comes the end of the CDR3, since the read stops 3 residues before it. This chain uses TRBV5-1 with TRBJ2-6; the match to TRBD2 covers 7 bases. The CDR3 extends over 15 amino acids. Per the germline V gene, CDR1 is SGHRS and CDR2 is YFSETQ. Losses at the gene ends were 7 bases for V and 1 base for J; bases not matched to a gene: 5. Incomplete CDR3 DNA: TGCGCCAGCGGCAGGGAGGGTTCTGGGGCCAACGTC. Protein sequence: CASGREGSGANV. The full CDR3 sequence reads CASGREGSGANVLTF.

A note on this clone: The CDR3 end lies 3 residues beyond the end of the read and is filled in from the germline J gene. This chain joins TRBV5-4 and TRBJ1-2; TRBD1 is a possible D gene (6 bases). Germline V lookup: CDR1 SGHNT, CDR2 YYREEE (reference sequence). This CDR3 comprises 13 residues. Trimming took off 0 bases at V and 6 bases at J, with 9 bases between the two ends. CDR3 bases read: TGTGCCAGCAGCTTGGGGAGACAGGATGGC. Amino acids: CASSLGRQDG. The whole CDR3 protein is CASSLGRQDGYTF.

With respect to this clone: The read gets to within 3 residues of the CDR3 end, and the germline J gene fills in the rest. V gene TRBV12-3 or TRBV12-4 combines with J gene TRBJ2-1; 11 bases are a match to TRBD1. The V segment lost 5 bases and the J segment 7 bases; nucleotides outside the gene matches: 10. CDR3 length: 16 residues. Partial CDR3 DNA: TGTGCCAGCAGTGAAACCGGGACAGGGGGATTAAATGAG. Its protein product is CASSETGTGGLNE. The CDR3 in full is CASSETGTGGLNEQFF.

CDR3 in amino acids: CSARDRGQTTGELFF. The sequenced part of the CDR3 DNA is TGCAGTGCTAGAGATAGGGGACAAACTACCGGGGAG. The chain combines TRBV20-1 with TRBJ2-2, with TRBD1 as a possible D gene (6 bases). The sequenced fragment ends 3 residues before the CDR3 boundary, so the rest is inferred from the germline J gene. The CDR3 loop spans 15 amino acids. The germline V gene has CDR1 DFQATT and CDR2 SNEGSKA (reference sequence). V lost 0 bases and J lost 5, with 13 bases in between.

The chain's CDR3 is CASSEELNTEAFF. The CDR3 DNA, read in part, is TGTGCCAGCAGTGAAGAGCTGAACACTGAA. The rearrangement uses TRBV2 and TRBJ1-1; D is unresolved. The DNA ends 3 residues before the CDR3 does, and the rest of the CDR3 is filled in from the germline J gene. Germline V gene sequence: CDR1 SNHLY, CDR2 FYNNEI. The V gene lost 1 base and the J gene lost 0 bases, with 3 bases spanning the gap. The CDR3 runs to 13 residues.

Judged by frequency, this clone is medium-sized. The read falls 3 residues short of the CDR3 end, and the missing part is taken from the germline J gene. This chain joins TRBV5-1 and TRBJ1-6; 8 positions match TRBD1. CDR3 size: 15 residues. Germline CDR1 is SGHRS and CDR2 is YFSETQ. The CDR3 region is CASNLGTGPVGALHF. Incomplete CDR3 DNA: TGCGCCAGCAACCTAGGGACAGGTCCGGTGGGGGCC.

Comments on this clone: The read ends 3 residues shy of where the CDR3 ends; the end is completed using the germline J gene. V gene TRBV5-1 combines with J gene TRBJ2-4; D perhaps matches TRBD2 (5 bases). This CDR3 comprises 14 residues. Germline CDR1 SGHRS, CDR2 YFSETQ. The chain's CDR3 is CASSSRTGNYGQYF. The CDR3 DNA, read in part, is TGCGCCAGCAGCTCCAGGACGGGGAACTATGGT.

A note on this clone: The read finishes 3 residues shy of the CDR3 end, and the germline J gene is used to complete it. The rearrangement links TRBV5-1 to TRBJ2-7, with 7 positions matching TRBD1. Unmatched junction bases numbered 12, after V lost 7 bases and J lost 2 bases. Looked up from germline, CDR1 is SGHRS and CDR2 is YFSETQ. The CDR3 contains 15 residues. The CDR3: CASALGGLDPYEQYF. The sequenced part of the CDR3 DNA is TGCGCCAGCGCCCTAGGGGGCCTTGATCCCTACGAG.